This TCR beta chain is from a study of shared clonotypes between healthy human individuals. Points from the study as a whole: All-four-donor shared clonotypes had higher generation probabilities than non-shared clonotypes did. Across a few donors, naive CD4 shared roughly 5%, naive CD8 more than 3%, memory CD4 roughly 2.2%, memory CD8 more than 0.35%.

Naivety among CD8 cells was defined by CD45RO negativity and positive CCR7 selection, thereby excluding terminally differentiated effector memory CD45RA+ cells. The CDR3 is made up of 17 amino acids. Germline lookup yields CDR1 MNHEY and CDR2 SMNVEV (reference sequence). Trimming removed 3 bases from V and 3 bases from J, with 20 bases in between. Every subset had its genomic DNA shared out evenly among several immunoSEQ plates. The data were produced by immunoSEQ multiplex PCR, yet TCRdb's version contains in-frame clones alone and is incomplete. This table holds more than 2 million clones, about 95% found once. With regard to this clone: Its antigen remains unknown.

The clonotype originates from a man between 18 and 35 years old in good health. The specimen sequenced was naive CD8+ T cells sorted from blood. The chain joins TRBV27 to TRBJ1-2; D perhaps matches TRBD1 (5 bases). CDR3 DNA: TGTGCCAGCAGTTTGATCGCCGGGGGGGATCTTTACTATGGCTACACCTTC. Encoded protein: CASSLIAGGDLYYGYTF.